This T cell receptor beta chain was sequenced for a study of cytomegalovirus exposure and HLA in healthy donors (dated by TCRdb to about 2017). For the study in its entirety: An earlier analysis of 587 of the donors reported approximately 300 Gb of sequence data and roughly 120 million unique TCR beta sequences obtained from 180 million or so T cells. An early release covering roughly 640 HLA-typed donors comprised about 310 gigabases of sequencing data and 65 million to 100 million unique TCR sequences. Of the roughly 390 genotyped donors, roughly 80% fell in the genetic ancestry cluster associated with self-reported Caucasian donors. The study aimed to test whether signatures of past pathogen exposure could be identified by cataloging public T cell receptors. The study used immunosequencing to profile the T cell repertoires of more than 650 subjects and linked those repertoires to cytomegalovirus serostatus. In addition to the first cohort of hundreds of subjects, a separate validation cohort of 120 different subjects was used. To predict cytomegalovirus infection status, the study combined high-throughput TCR immunosequencing, statistical association of individual TCRs with disease status, and machine learning. A later analysis re-analyzed previously published TCR beta repertoires from roughly 690 donors and added high-resolution HLA genotyping to study TCR occurrence patterns. In the later analysis, no new phenotypic data were used to find candidate immune exposures; instead, reliance was placed on TCR beta sequences and their occurrence across donors. An earlier analysis of several hundred of the donors applied high-throughput TCR beta sequencing to assess whether each TCR beta V gene segment acted as functional or pseudogenic. Alongside the repertoire data, information on donor age, sex, ethnicity and CMV serostatus was compiled. A later genetic analysis took genome-wide SNP genotypes for 398 of the 666 donors and used that subset as a discovery cohort. Every discovery cohort repertoire had been produced on one sequencing platform. Class I and class II HLA loci were covered by the typing at four-digit resolution. The number of typed donors differed by locus: about 620-640 for A, B, C, DRB1 and DQB1; 500 to 550 for DQA1; 606 for DPA1; and around 450 for DPB1. Because of strong linkage in the cohort, roughly 5 DR-DQ haplotypes were treated as single units for association and clustering. Across approximately 400 genotyped donors of the cohort, an average of approximately 200,000 unique TCR beta nucleotide sequences per donor were sequenced, and around 20% of those sequences were non-productive. Beyond this particular receptor, the publication reports: A later genetic analysis associated a missense DCLRE1C variant with V-gene and J-gene trimming of TCR beta chains, and an independent cohort replicated the association. A few of the identified cytomegalovirus-associated TCR beta chains were confirmed in vitro to be specific for cytomegalovirus antigens. Most CMV-associated TCR beta chains appeared to be HLA-restricted in a later analysis, and the HLA associations seemed to be driven largely by CMV exposure. Correlated functional status among segregating V segments might be attributable to linkage disequilibrium, but an unknown experimental factor could not be ruled out. Compared with equally common non-associated chains, HLA-associated TCR beta chains in a later analysis were more clonally expanded and had lower generation probabilities. Some IMGT-functional V segments, including TRBV6-2 and TRBV6-3, could not be distinguished by the 87-base-pair reads and were therefore excluded. Because counts were too low, roughly 18 rarely observed V segments, including chromosome 9 orphons, were left out of the earlier analysis of over 550 of the donors. Compared with the roughly 710-donor mean, donors in an Asian-associated ancestry cluster had fewer N-insertions in productive TCRs, according to a later genetic analysis. For the cohort, immune exposure information was limited to CMV serostatus. According to a later analysis, TCR association rates differed among HLA loci, with DRB1 alleles showing the most associated TCRs and HLA-C alleles showing the fewest. The authors suggested that the approach could potentially be generalized to other disease states and immunological phenotypes. Most TCR sequences were observed very rarely across donors, whereas some public TCRs were present in many individuals. A total of 150 or so TCR beta chains were listed by the study as associated with cytomegalovirus. A further reported finding was that TCR beta sequences accurately predicted the HLA-A and HLA-B alleles for most subjects in the first cohort. Presence/absence analyses assumed roughly uniform sequencing depth across donors, an assumption that may not hold. Assigning TCR associations to individual alleles was difficult when HLA alleles, especially DR and DQ, strongly co-occurred. The sequencing pipeline was judged likely to have produced a cluster of highly shared sequence variants as a technical artifact. The classifier was reported to diagnose cytomegalovirus status with high specificity and sensitivity in both the original cohort and the validation cohort. A later analysis associated about 17,000 TCR beta sequences with specific HLA alleles at a false discovery rate of 0.05. According to a later analysis, parvovirus B19, influenza, CMV and Epstein-Barr virus appeared linked to several top co-occurrence clusters. In this cohort, only TCR beta chains were sequenced, and detectable features were limited by the absence of alpha or paired-chain data. Broadly in line with IMGT annotations, most TCR beta V segments showed up in productive rearrangements about 87% or about 30% of the time in an earlier analysis of around 600 of the donors. HLA typing was unavailable for some donors at each locus, so association tests used only the typed subset.

Its CDR3 holds 16 amino acids, cysteine through phenylalanine. The DNA shown is the 48-base CDR3, in frame from base 1. Compared with germline, V lacks 4 bases and J lacks 5 bases; bases without a gene match: 8. CDR1 SEHNR and CDR2 FQNEAQ are derived from the germline V gene (reference sequence). Note on this clone: What this receptor recognizes is not known. No base-level quality is on record; no much larger clone is a single base apart.

Library method: the immunoSEQ multiplex PCR assay. For the multiplex PCR, a mixture combining 60 forward primers for TCR Vbeta segments and 13 reverse primers for TCR Jbeta segments was used. Amplification of the CDR3 region of rearranged TCR beta genes was performed with a multiplex PCR assay on genomic DNA. Amplified TCR beta libraries were sequenced as 87-base-pair reads on the Illumina HiSeq System. As for the authors' bioinformatics: Across the 500 to 700 repertoires, a later analysis counted some 80 million unique TCR beta chains, roughly 11 million of which were shared by at least two donors. A nearest-neighbor algorithm error-corrected the raw reads and collapsed the reads into unique sequences, merging closely related sequences to remove PCR and sequencing errors. V, D and J gene segments were assigned by aligning CDR3 sequences to IMGT reference sequences. Each retained sequence needed at least a six-nucleotide match to both a V gene segment and a J gene segment. A rearrangement was called productive if the CDR3 had no stop codons and remained in frame with V and J, and every other rearrangement was called non-productive. Following IMGT convention, CDR3 was defined as the stretch from the second conserved V-encoded cysteine to the conserved J-encoded phenylalanine. In an earlier analysis of more than 550 of the donors, sequences lacking an unambiguous match to a single V gene segment were excluded. An earlier analysis of fewer than 750 of the donors classified V segments as functional when productive rearrangements were above 56.7% and as segregating when the standard deviation between donors was above 5%. A statistical classification framework was built for diagnosing cytomegalovirus status from the catalog of TCR beta chain sequences. A later analysis assigned V and J genes by comparing TCR nucleotide sequences with IMGT/GENE-DB human TR gene sequences. Using the TCRdist pipeline, a later analysis assigned CDR3 sequences along with most-parsimonious VDJ recombination scenarios. In a later analysis, every TCR beta chain was defined by the combination of its CDR3 amino acid sequence and its V-gene family, and reads without a unique V-gene family were dropped. In a later analysis, 500 to 700 highly shared, low-generation-probability nucleotide sequences were removed to address suspected cross-contamination and a sequencing artifact. In a later analysis, a clonal expansion index was calculated for each public chain from normalized within-repertoire ranks of inferred template counts. A later analysis computed generation probabilities with a VDJ recombination model fitted to out-of-frame rearrangements, and checked the results against IGoR. A later analysis scored TCR-TCR, TCR-HLA and TCR-CMV co-occurrence with hypergeometric tests, applying a repertoire-size bias correction to TCR pairs. False discovery rates were estimated in a later analysis by permuting HLA or CMV assignments 20 times. In a later analysis, co-occurring TCRs were grouped using DBSCAN, with TCRdist sequence similarity added in when clustering inside HLA-allele-positive subsets. Repertoires with fewer than 30,000 or more than 120,000 public chains, plus five repertoires with anomalous nucleotide sharing, were excluded from co-occurrence clustering. TCRdb took over this immuneACCESS table, retaining in-frame rearrangements with V and J assigned. Such tables are incomplete; in checked studies, under half of the missing clones stem from an unresolved V gene, and the remainder is unexplained. D and trimming come from the DNA, and the V and J calls and clone size come from that table. The sample table holds about 150,000 clones, of which 80% to 90% were seen once. The top ten clones comprise less than 5.5% of the sample.

In total, more than 500 healthy bone marrow donors made up the cohort. At the time of sampling, every cohort member was nominally healthy, though immune exposures that went unrecorded were likely present. The donor tested CMV seronegative, placing the donor among the 350 or so seronegative members of the cohort. A peripheral blood sample was provided by each donor, and peripheral blood mononuclear cells were used for TCR beta sequencing. Genomic DNA was extracted from the blood cell samples with the Qiagen DNeasy Blood Extraction Kit. This chain joins TRBV7-9 to TRBJ1-4; the junction holds 9 bases that match TRBD1. The sequence was collected from a woman in her thirties in good health and CMV-seronegative. Material for sequencing was PBMCs. The DNA is as follows: TGTGCCAGCAGCTCGAGACGGACAGGGGCAAATGAAAAACTGTTTTTT. It translates as CASSSRRTGANEKLFF.